This T cell receptor (beta chain) was captured by sequencing in a study of blood T cells in healthy people across ages. Donation came from healthy Caucasian individuals in Russia who were aged 6 to 90. About 10 milliliters of peripheral blood were drawn from each donor into EDTA-treated tubes. The CDR3 runs 16 residues. Germline CDR1 and CDR2: DFQATT and SNEGSKA (reference sequence). V dropped 0 bases and J dropped 2 bases, with 14 bases sitting between them. Study-wide results and caveats: More naive CD4+ cells and higher diversity were found in long-lived than in aged donors.

It was with a sample-barcoded 5' primer and a J-beta primer mix that a second PCR of about 6 to 12 cycles was run. Every cDNA was tagged by a template-switch adaptor with 12 random nucleotides. TCRdb re-analysed the 5' RACE reads in MiXCR, keeping a single row per CDR3 protein. The sample lists hundreds of thousands of distinct CDR3 sequences, more than 45% occurring once. In regard to this clonotype: Its cognate antigen is unknown.

The rearrangement uses TRBV20-1 and TRBJ1-5; TRBD1 might be the D (5 bases). Sequencing was done on a sample of blood. The origin of this receptor is a man in his fifties or sixties in good health. The CDR3 here is CSARELGGRRNQPQHF. CDR3 sequence (DNA): TGCAGTGCTAGAGAACTCGGGGGACGGCGCAATCAGCCCCAGCATTTT.